This TCR beta chain was obtained from a study of naive and memory T cell subsets. Findings and caveats of the study: In naive cells, over 95% of TCR sequences were seen only once. Gini index rose across naive, CM, EM and EMRA in CD4 and CD8.

Both TRBC1 and TRBC2 were covered by a beta constant-region primer of two equimolar oligonucleotides. A single record per CDR3 protein comes from TCRdb applying MiXCR to the UMI-ligation and nested PCR reads. The repertoire holds 130,000 to 150,000 distinct CDR3 sequences, with more than 15% as singletons. Cells stained for CD3, CD4, CD8, CD45RA and CD27 were sorted into four subsets. Only a few counts were recorded for this clonotype. The antigen remains unidentified. The specimen sequenced was naive CD4+ T cells from blood. This receptor was identified in a human donor in good health.

This CDR3 reads CSASPGQAYEQYF. CDR3 sequence (DNA): TGCAGTGCTAGCCCTGGACAGGCCTACGAGCAGTACTTC. V usage is TRBV20-1 and J usage is TRBJ2-7; TRBD1 matches 7 bases. The CDR3 has 13 residues. Germline CDR1 DFQATT, CDR2 SNEGSKA (reference sequence). J was trimmed by 2 bases and V by 3 bases; bases with no gene match: 4.